The next 4 T cell receptor beta chains were all read from a single sample in a study of T cell responses to AZD1222 COVID-19 vaccine. Sequencing was performed with immunoSEQ multiplex PCR; in TCRdb, only in-frame clones are kept and a portion is missing. The top ten clones hold approximately 4% of a sample with about 110,000 clones, about 85% of them seen once. Sequenced material: peripheral blood, taken on day 0 of AZD1222 vaccination. Receptors originate from an adult in good health.

The V gene is TRBV12-3 or TRBV12-4, the J gene TRBJ2-3; D is uncertain. The CDR3 is 13 amino acids. Deletions cut 6 bases from V and 6 bases from J, with 13 bases between. CDR3 DNA sequence: TGTGCCAGCAGCTCTTATATGGGGGATACGCAGTATTTT. This gives the protein CASSSYMGDTQYF.

In its sample, this clone was seen a few times. The V call is TRBV19, the J call TRBJ1-5; 7 bases match TRBD1. J lost 6 bases, V lost 6 bases, and 11 bases had no gene match. This CDR3 has 15 amino acids. Germline CDR1 is LNHDA and CDR2 is SQIVND (reference sequence). The CDR3 is CASRKGQIFGQPQHF. The CDR3, as DNA: TGTGCCAGTAGGAAGGGACAGATTTTCGGTCAGCCCCAGCATTTT.

The genes are TRBV12-3 or TRBV12-4 and TRBJ1-3; D not certain. The CDR3 extends over 13 amino acids. V lost 8 bases to trimming and J lost 0 bases, with 8 bases between them. The CDR3 region is CASCRDSGNTIYF. The CDR3, as DNA: TGTGCCAGCTGTCGAGACTCTGGAAACACCATATATTTT.

The chain joins TRBV14 to TRBJ2-5; unclear D gene. Deletions cut 5 bases from V and 1 base from J, with 5 bases between. The CDR3 is 12 residues long. Germline assignment: CDR1 SGHDN and CDR2 FVKESK. The CDR3 region has the DNA TGTGCCAGCAGCAAACCCCAAGAGACCCAGTACTTC. Translation gives CASSKPQETQYF.